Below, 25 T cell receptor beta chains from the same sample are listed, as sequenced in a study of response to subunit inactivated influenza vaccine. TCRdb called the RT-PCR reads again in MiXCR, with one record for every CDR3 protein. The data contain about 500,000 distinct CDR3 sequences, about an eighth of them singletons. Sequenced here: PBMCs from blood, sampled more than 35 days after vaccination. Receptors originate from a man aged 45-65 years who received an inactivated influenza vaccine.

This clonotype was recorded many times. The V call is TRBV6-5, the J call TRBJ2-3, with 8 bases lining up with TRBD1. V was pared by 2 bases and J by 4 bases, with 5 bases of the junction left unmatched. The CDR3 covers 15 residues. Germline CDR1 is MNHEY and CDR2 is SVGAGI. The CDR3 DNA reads TGTGCCAGCAGTTACCCCGGACAGGGCGCAGATACGCAGTATTTT. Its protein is CASSYPGQGADTQYF.

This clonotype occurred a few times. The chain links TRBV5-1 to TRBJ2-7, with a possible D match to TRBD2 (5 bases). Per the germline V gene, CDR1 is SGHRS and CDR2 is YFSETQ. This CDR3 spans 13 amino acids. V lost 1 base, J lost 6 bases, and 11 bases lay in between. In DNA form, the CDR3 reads TGCGCCAGCAGCTTGATAAGTGGAGGCGAGCAGTACTTC. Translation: CASSLISGGEQYF.

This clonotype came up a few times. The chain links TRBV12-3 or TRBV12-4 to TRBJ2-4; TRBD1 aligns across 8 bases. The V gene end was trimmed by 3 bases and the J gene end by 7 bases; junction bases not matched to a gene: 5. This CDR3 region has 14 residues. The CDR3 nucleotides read TGTGCCAGCAGTTTGAGGCAGGGGGCGAACATTCAGTACTTC. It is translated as CASSLRQGANIQYF.

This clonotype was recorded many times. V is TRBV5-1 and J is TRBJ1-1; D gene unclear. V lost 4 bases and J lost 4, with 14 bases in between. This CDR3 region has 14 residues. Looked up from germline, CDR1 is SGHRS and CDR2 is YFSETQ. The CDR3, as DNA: TGCGCCAGCAGCCATGGACGGGTGGGCACTGAAGCTTTCTTT. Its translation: CASSHGRVGTEAFF. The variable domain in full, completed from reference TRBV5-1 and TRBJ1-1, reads KAGVTQTPRYLIKTRGQQVTLSCSPISGHRSVSWYQQTPGQGLQFLFEYFSETQRNKGNFPGRFSGRQFSNSRSEMNVSTLELGDSALYLCASSHGRVGTEAFFGQGTRLTVV.

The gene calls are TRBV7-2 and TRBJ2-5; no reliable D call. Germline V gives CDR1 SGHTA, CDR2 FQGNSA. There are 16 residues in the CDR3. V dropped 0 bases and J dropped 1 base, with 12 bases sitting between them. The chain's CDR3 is CASSLALTGSQETQYF. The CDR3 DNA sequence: TGTGCCAGCAGCTTAGCGCTTACGGGTTCCCAAGAGACCCAGTACTTC.

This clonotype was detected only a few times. CDR3 DNA sequence: TGTGCCAGCAAAACCGGGACAGATAATTCACCCCTCCACTTT. Protein: CASKTGTDNSPLHF. The chain combines TRBV28 with TRBJ1-6; 7 bases align to TRBD1. The length of the CDR3 is 14 residues. The trim removed 7 bases at V and 5 bases at J, leaving 5 bases unmatched. Germline-derived CDR1 and CDR2 are MDHEN and SYDVKM.

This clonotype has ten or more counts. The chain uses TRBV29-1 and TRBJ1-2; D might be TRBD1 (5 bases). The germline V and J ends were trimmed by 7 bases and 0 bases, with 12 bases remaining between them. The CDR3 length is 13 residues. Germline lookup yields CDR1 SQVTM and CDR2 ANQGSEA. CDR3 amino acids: CSGLGGANYGYTF. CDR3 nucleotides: TGCAGCGGGTTGGGGGGGGCTAACTATGGCTACACCTTC.

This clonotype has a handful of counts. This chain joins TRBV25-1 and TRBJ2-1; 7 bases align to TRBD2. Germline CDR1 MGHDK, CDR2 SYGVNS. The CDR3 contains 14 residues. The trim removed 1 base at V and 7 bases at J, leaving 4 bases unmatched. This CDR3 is CASSEWGGMNEQFF. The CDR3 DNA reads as TGTGCCAGCAGTGAATGGGGAGGGATGAATGAGCAGTTCTTC.

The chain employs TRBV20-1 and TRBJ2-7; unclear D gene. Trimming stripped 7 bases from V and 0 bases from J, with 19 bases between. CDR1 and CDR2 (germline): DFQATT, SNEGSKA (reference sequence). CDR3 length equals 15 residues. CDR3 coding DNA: TGCAGTGTCTTGAAGCTGGCGTATTCCTCCTACGAGCAGTACTTC. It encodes CSVLKLAYSSYEQYF.

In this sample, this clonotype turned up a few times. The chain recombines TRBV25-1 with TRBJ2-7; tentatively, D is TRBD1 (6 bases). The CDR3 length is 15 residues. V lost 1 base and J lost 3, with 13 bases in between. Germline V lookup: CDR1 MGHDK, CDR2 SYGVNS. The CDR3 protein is CASSELDSELYEQYF. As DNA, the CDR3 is TGTGCCAGCAGTGAATTGGACAGTGAACTCTACGAGCAGTACTTC.

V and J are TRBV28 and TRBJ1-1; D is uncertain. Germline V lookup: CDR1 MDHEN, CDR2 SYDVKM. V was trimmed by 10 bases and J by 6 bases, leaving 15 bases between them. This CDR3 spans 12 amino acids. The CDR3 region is CATHRGRAEAFF. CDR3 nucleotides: TGTGCCACTCACCGAGGGAGGGCTGAAGCTTTCTTT.

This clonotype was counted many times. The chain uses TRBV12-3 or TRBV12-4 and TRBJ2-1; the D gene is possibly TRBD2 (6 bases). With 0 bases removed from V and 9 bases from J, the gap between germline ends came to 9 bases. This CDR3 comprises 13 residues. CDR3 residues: CASSLALRGEQFF. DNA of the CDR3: TGTGCCAGCAGTTTAGCGCTGCGGGGTGAGCAGTTCTTC.

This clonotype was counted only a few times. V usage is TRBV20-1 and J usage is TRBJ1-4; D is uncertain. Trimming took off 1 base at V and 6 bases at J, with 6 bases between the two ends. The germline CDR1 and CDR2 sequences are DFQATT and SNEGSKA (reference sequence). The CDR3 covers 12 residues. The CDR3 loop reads CSARALDEKLFF. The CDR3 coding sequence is TGCAGTGCTAGAGCTCTGGATGAAAAACTGTTTTTT.

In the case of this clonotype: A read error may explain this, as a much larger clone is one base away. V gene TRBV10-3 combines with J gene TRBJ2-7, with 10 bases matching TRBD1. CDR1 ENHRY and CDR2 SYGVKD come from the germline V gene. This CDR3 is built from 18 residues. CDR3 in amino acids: CAISGDRGFLVGSNEQSF. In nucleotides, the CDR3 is TGTGCCATCAGTGGGGACAGGGGATTTCTTGTGGGCTCCAACGAGCAGTCCTTC.

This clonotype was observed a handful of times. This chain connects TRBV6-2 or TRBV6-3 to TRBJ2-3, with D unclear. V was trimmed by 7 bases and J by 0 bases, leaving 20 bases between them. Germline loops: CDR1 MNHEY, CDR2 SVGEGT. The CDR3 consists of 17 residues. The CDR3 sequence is CASKVRTLEPSTDTQYF. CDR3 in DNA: TGTGCCAGCAAAGTTAGGACCCTTGAGCCGAGCACAGATACGCAGTATTTT.

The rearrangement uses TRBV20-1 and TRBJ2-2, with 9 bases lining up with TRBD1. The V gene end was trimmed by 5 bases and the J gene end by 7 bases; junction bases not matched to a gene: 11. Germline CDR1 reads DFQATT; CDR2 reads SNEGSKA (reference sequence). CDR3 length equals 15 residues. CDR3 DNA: TGCAGTGCTCGACGCCCGAGACAGGGGGGCGGGGAGCTGTTTTTT. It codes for CSARRPRQGGGELFF.

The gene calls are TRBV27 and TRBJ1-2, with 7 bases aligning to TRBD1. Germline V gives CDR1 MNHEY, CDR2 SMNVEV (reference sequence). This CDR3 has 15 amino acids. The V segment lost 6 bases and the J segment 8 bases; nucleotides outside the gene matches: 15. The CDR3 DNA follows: TGTGCCAGCAGGGCAATTAGGGGGCGTTCTCTGGGCTACACCTTC. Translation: CASRAIRGRSLGYTF.

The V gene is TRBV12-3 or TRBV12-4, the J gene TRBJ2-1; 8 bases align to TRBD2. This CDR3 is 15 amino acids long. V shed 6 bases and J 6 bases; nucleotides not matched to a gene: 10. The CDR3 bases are TGTGCCAGCAGCTTCAGCGGGAGTAACGGCAATGAGCAGTTCTTC. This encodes CASSFSGSNGNEQFF.

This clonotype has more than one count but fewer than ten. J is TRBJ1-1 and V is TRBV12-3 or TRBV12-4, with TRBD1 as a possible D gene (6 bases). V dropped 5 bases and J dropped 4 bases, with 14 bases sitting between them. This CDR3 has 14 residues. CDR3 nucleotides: TGTGCCAGCAGTCAGGGGTTAGGGGGCACTGAAGCTTTCTTT. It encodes CASSQGLGGTEAFF.

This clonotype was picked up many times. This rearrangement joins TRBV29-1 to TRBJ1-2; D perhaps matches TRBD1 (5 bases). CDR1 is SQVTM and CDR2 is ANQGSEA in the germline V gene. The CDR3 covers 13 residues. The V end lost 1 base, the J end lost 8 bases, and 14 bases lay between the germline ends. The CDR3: CSVEGWGLGGYTF. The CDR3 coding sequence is TGCAGCGTTGAAGGGTGGGGACTTGGGGGCTACACCTTC.

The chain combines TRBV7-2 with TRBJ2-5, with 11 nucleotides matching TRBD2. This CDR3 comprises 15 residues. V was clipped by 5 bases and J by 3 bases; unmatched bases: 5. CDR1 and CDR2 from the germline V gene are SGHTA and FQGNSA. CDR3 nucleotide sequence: TGTGCCAGCAGCCCAACTAGCGGGGGTGAAGAGACCCAGTACTTC. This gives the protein CASSPTSGGEETQYF.

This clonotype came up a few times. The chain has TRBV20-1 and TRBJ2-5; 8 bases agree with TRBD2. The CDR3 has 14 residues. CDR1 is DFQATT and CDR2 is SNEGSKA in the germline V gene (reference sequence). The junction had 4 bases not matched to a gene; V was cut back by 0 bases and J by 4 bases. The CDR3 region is CSARDGRGVETQYF. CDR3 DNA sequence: TGCAGTGCTAGAGACGGGAGGGGCGTAGAGACCCAGTACTTC.

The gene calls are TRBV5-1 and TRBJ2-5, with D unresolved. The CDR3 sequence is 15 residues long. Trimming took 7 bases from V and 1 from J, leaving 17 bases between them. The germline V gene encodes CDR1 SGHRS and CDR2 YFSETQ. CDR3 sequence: CASAPTRHLQETQYF. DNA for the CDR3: TGCGCCAGCGCCCCAACCCGGCACCTCCAAGAGACCCAGTACTTC.

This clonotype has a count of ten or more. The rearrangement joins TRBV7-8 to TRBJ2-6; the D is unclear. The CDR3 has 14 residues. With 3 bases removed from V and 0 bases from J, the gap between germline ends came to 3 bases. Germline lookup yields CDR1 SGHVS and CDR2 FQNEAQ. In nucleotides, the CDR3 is TGTGCCAGCAGCTTCTTCTCTGGGGCCAACGTCCTGACTTTC. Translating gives CASSFFSGANVLTF. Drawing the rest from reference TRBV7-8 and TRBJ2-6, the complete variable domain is GAGVSQSPRYKVAKRGQDVALRCDPISGHVSLFWYQQALGQGPEFLTYFQNEAQLDKSGLPSDRFFAERPEGSVSTLKIQRTQQEDSAVYLCASSFFSGANVLTFGAGSRLTVL.

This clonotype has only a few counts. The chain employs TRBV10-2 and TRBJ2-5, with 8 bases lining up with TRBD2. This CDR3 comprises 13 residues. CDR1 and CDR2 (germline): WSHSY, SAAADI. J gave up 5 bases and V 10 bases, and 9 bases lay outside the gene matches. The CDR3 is CANSIGLAETQYF. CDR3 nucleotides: TGCGCCAACAGCATCGGACTAGCCGAGACCCAGTACTTC.